These T cell receptor beta chains were read from a single sample in a study of identifying expanded T cells in peripheral blood. The assay was immunoSEQ multiplex PCR, and TCRdb's table has in-frame clones only and misses some. The sample yields over 100,000 clones, about 85% seen once. The sample taken for sequencing was blood. These receptors all come from a person between 18 and 69 years old in good health. Both conserved end residues are part of each CDR3. Each record gives: clone size, J gene, D gene, V gene, CDR3 DNA, CDR3 protein. D genes are given only for firm matches. Clone size is not always given. Where it is, it says once, few, many or a class for expanded clones.

abundance: .
j_gene: TRBJ2-3
d_gene: .
v_gene: TRBV9
CDR3nt: TGTGCCAGCAGCCCGAGGGGTGGTGAAGATACGCAGTATTTT
CDR3aa: CASSPRGGEDTQYF

abundance: .
j_gene: TRBJ1-1
d_gene: .
v_gene: TRBV11-2
CDR3nt: TGTGCCAGCAGCTACGACAGGATGAACACTGAAGCTTTCTTT
CDR3aa: CASSYDRMNTEAFF

abundance: .
j_gene: TRBJ1-5
d_gene: TRBD1
v_gene: TRBV27
CDR3nt: TGTGCCAGCAGTACGGGACAGGGGGGGAGAAACCAGCATTTT
CDR3aa: CASSTGQGGRNQHF

abundance: .
j_gene: TRBJ1-5
d_gene: .
v_gene: TRBV4-3
CDR3nt: TGCGCCAGCAGCCAAGATGTGGGGGCCTGGGGTCAGCCCCAGCATTTT
CDR3aa: CASSQDVGAWGQPQHF

abundance: .
j_gene: TRBJ1-3
d_gene: TRBD1
v_gene: TRBV30
CDR3nt: TGTGCCTGGAGTATAGGACAGGGCTCTGGAAACACCATATATTTT
CDR3aa: CAWSIGQGSGNTIYF

abundance: few
j_gene: TRBJ2-1
d_gene: .
v_gene: TRBV18
CDR3nt: TGTGCCAGCTCACCACAAGGAGGGGGCGTGGAGCAGTTCTTC
CDR3aa: CASSPQGGGVEQFF

abundance: few
j_gene: TRBJ1-1
d_gene: TRBD1
v_gene: TRBV5-1
CDR3nt: TGCGCCAGCAGCCCAGGGACAGCGAACACTGAAGCTTTCTTT
CDR3aa: CASSPGTANTEAFF

abundance: .
j_gene: TRBJ1-4
d_gene: .
v_gene: TRBV14
CDR3nt: TGTGCCAGCAGCCCTCAACCGGCAGGGCGGAATGAAAAACTGTTTTTT
CDR3aa: CASSPQPAGRNEKLFF

abundance: .
j_gene: TRBJ2-2
d_gene: .
v_gene: TRBV10-3
CDR3nt: TGTGCCATCGAGGCAACAGGGAACACCGGGGAGCTGTTTTTT
CDR3aa: CAIEATGNTGELFF

abundance: .
j_gene: TRBJ1-5
d_gene: TRBD1
v_gene: TRBV28
CDR3nt: TGTGCCACCGGCGTGGGACAGGGTGAGGAATATAGCAATCAGCCCCAGCATTTT
CDR3aa: CATGVGQGEEYSNQPQHF

abundance: .
j_gene: TRBJ1-2
d_gene: .
v_gene: TRBV6-6
CDR3nt: TGTGCCAGCAGGAGGGCTGAGGTGTCCGTACTATATGGCTACACCTTC
CDR3aa: CASRRAEVSVLYGYTF

abundance: .
j_gene: TRBJ1-3
d_gene: .
v_gene: TRBV5-1
CDR3nt: TGCGCCAGCAGTCGAGGGTCAAGCCCGAGCTCTGGAAACACCATATATTTT
CDR3aa: CASSRGSSPSSGNTIYF

abundance: .
j_gene: TRBJ2-1
d_gene: .
v_gene: TRBV28
CDR3nt: TGTGCCAGCAGTTTATACAGCTCCTACAATGAGCAGTTCTTC
CDR3aa: CASSLYSSYNEQFF

abundance: .
j_gene: TRBJ2-7
d_gene: TRBD1
v_gene: TRBV5-8
CDR3nt: TGTGCCAGCAGCTTACAGGGGCTCTTCTACGAGCAGTACTTC
CDR3aa: CASSLQGLFYEQYF

abundance: few
j_gene: TRBJ2-3
d_gene: TRBD1
v_gene: TRBV5-1
CDR3nt: TGCGCCAGCAGCTTGATTGGGACAGAGGGAGTAACAGATACGCAGTATTTT
CDR3aa: CASSLIGTEGVTDTQYF

abundance: .
j_gene: TRBJ2-2
d_gene: TRBD2
v_gene: TRBV9
CDR3nt: TGTGCCAGCAGCGCCTCCGGTTTAGCGGGAGGGCCGTTGACCGGGGAGCTGTTTTTT
CDR3aa: CASSASGLAGGPLTGELFF

abundance: .
j_gene: TRBJ1-1
d_gene: .
v_gene: TRBV14
CDR3nt: TGTGCCAGCAGCCACTGGGGTAGCGGGACTGAAGCTTTCTTT
CDR3aa: CASSHWGSGTEAFF

abundance: .
j_gene: TRBJ1-4
d_gene: TRBD1
v_gene: TRBV9
CDR3nt: TGTGCCAGCAGCGCCTTACAGGGGACTAATGAAAAACTGTTTTTT
CDR3aa: CASSALQGTNEKLFF

abundance: .
j_gene: TRBJ2-7
d_gene: TRBD2
v_gene: TRBV7-8
CDR3nt: TGTGCCAGCAGCTACACTAGCGGGAGAGGCCACGAGCAGTACTTC
CDR3aa: CASSYTSGRGHEQYF

abundance: .
j_gene: TRBJ2-3
d_gene: .
v_gene: TRBV5-4
CDR3nt: TGTGCCAGCAACTCAGGGGGGGGGCAGATAGATACGCAGTATTTT
CDR3aa: CASNSGGGQIDTQYF

abundance: .
j_gene: TRBJ2-7
d_gene: TRBD1
v_gene: TRBV11-1
CDR3nt: TGTGCCAGCAGCTTACAGACAGGGTTATCCTACGAGCAGTACTTC
CDR3aa: CASSLQTGLSYEQYF

abundance: .
j_gene: TRBJ1-1
d_gene: .
v_gene: TRBV4-2
CDR3nt: TGTGCCAGCAGCAAGGCCATAAACACTGAAGCTTTCTTT
CDR3aa: CASSKAINTEAFF

abundance: .
j_gene: TRBJ2-1
d_gene: .
v_gene: TRBV19
CDR3nt: TGTGCCAGTAGTATAGGGCTAGAGAGGGGCAATGAGCAGTTCTTC
CDR3aa: CASSIGLERGNEQFF

abundance: .
j_gene: TRBJ1-4
d_gene: TRBD1
v_gene: TRBV2
CDR3nt: TGTGCCAGCAGCGCACAGGGGGCGTCAGCTAATGAAAAACTGTTTTTT
CDR3aa: CASSAQGASANEKLFF

abundance: .
j_gene: TRBJ2-2
d_gene: .
v_gene: TRBV4-3
CDR3nt: TGCGCCAGCAGCCAGGAGGTTAGGCAGGCGAACACCGGGGAGCTGTTTTTT
CDR3aa: CASSQEVRQANTGELFF

abundance: .
j_gene: TRBJ2-3
d_gene: .
v_gene: TRBV9
CDR3nt: TGTGCCAGCAGCGTATTATCCACAGATACGCAGTATTTT
CDR3aa: CASSVLSTDTQYF

abundance: .
j_gene: TRBJ2-1
d_gene: .
v_gene: TRBV29-1
CDR3nt: TGCAGCGTTGAAGACTCAGGGTCGTCGACCTACAATGAGCAGTTCTTC
CDR3aa: CSVEDSGSSTYNEQFF

abundance: .
j_gene: TRBJ1-6
d_gene: .
v_gene: TRBV28
CDR3nt: TGTGCCAGCCGAAATCCGACAGTAGGAAAAGGGTCACCCCTCCACTTT
CDR3aa: CASRNPTVGKGSPLHF

abundance: .
j_gene: TRBJ2-4
d_gene: TRBD2
v_gene: TRBV18
CDR3nt: TGTGCCAGCTCACCACCCGTCGGGCAGGGAGGGGACATTCAGTACTTC
CDR3aa: CASSPPVGQGGDIQYF

abundance: .
j_gene: TRBJ2-1
d_gene: TRBD2
v_gene: TRBV2
CDR3nt: TGTGCCAGCAGTGGGACTAGCAGTAATGAGCAGTTCTTC
CDR3aa: CASSGTSSNEQFF

abundance: .
j_gene: TRBJ1-2
d_gene: .
v_gene: TRBV18
CDR3nt: TGTGCCAGCTCACCACCCCGGGGTTCCTATGGCTACACCTTC
CDR3aa: CASSPPRGSYGYTF

abundance: once
j_gene: TRBJ1-2
d_gene: .
v_gene: TRBV29-1
CDR3nt: TGCAGCGCTGGAGGGGCAGGGAACGGCTACACCTTC
CDR3aa: CSAGGAGNGYTF

abundance: .
j_gene: TRBJ2-1
d_gene: .
v_gene: TRBV6-1
CDR3nt: TGTGCCAGCAGTGAAGGAAGCTCCTACAATGAGCAGTTCTTC
CDR3aa: CASSEGSSYNEQFF

abundance: .
j_gene: TRBJ2-1
d_gene: TRBD2
v_gene: TRBV7-7
CDR3nt: TGTGCCAGCAGCCTCAGCGGGAGCAACAATGAGCAGTTCTTC
CDR3aa: CASSLSGSNNEQFF

abundance: .
j_gene: TRBJ1-1
d_gene: .
v_gene: TRBV7-2
CDR3nt: TGTGCCAGCAGCTTAGGAGGACCAGGGATGAACACTGAAGCTTTCTTT
CDR3aa: CASSLGGPGMNTEAFF

abundance: .
j_gene: TRBJ1-3
d_gene: TRBD1
v_gene: TRBV7-2
CDR3nt: TGTGCCAGCAGCTTGACAGGGGCGGGAAACACCATATATTTT
CDR3aa: CASSLTGAGNTIYF

abundance: .
j_gene: TRBJ2-5
d_gene: TRBD2
v_gene: TRBV19
CDR3nt: TGTGCCAGTAGTATAGCGGGTGGCGGGAGTGGGAAGACCCAGTACTTC
CDR3aa: CASSIAGGGSGKTQYF

abundance: .
j_gene: TRBJ1-2
d_gene: .
v_gene: TRBV6-5
CDR3nt: TGTGCCAGCAGAGGAAACTCTAACTATGGCTACACCTTC
CDR3aa: CASRGNSNYGYTF

abundance: .
j_gene: TRBJ2-3
d_gene: .
v_gene: TRBV7-9
CDR3nt: TGTGCCAGCAGCTCCCTTGTAGATACGCAGTATTTT
CDR3aa: CASSSLVDTQYF

abundance: .
j_gene: TRBJ2-2
d_gene: TRBD1
v_gene: TRBV2
CDR3nt: TGTGCCAGCAGGGGGACAGGGGTAATCGGGGAGCTGTTTTTT
CDR3aa: CASRGTGVIGELFF

abundance: .
j_gene: TRBJ2-3
d_gene: TRBD2
v_gene: TRBV27
CDR3nt: TGTGCCAGCAGTCCAAGCGGGGGCACAGATACGCAGTATTTT
CDR3aa: CASSPSGGTDTQYF

abundance: .
j_gene: TRBJ1-2
d_gene: .
v_gene: TRBV2
CDR3nt: TGTGCCAGCAGTGCCCAGGTATTAAACTATGGCTACACCTTC
CDR3aa: CASSAQVLNYGYTF

abundance: .
j_gene: TRBJ2-7
d_gene: .
v_gene: TRBV19
CDR3nt: TGTGCCAGTAGTAAGGGACGGATATACGAGCAGTACTTC
CDR3aa: CASSKGRIYEQYF

abundance: .
j_gene: TRBJ1-2
d_gene: TRBD1
v_gene: TRBV2
CDR3nt: TGTGCCAGCAGCCCGGGACAGGGGAACTATGGCTACACCTTC
CDR3aa: CASSPGQGNYGYTF

abundance: .
j_gene: TRBJ2-7
d_gene: TRBD2
v_gene: TRBV7-9
CDR3nt: TGTGCCAGCAGTCACGGGACTAGCGGGAACTACGAGCAGTACTTC
CDR3aa: CASSHGTSGNYEQYF

abundance: .
j_gene: TRBJ2-5
d_gene: .
v_gene: TRBV5-1
CDR3nt: TGCGCCAGCAGCCCCGATGTGGGGGCGGAGACCCAGTACTTC
CDR3aa: CASSPDVGAETQYF

abundance: .
j_gene: TRBJ2-3
d_gene: .
v_gene: TRBV7-2
CDR3nt: TGTGCCAGCAGACCGGAGGGAGATACGCAGTATTTT
CDR3aa: CASRPEGDTQYF

abundance: .
j_gene: TRBJ2-3
d_gene: .
v_gene: TRBV7-9
CDR3nt: TGTGCCAGCAGCCCAACTACGGCAGGGTTGTTCGATACGCAGTATTTT
CDR3aa: CASSPTTAGLFDTQYF

abundance: .
j_gene: TRBJ1-1
d_gene: .
v_gene: TRBV14
CDR3nt: TGTGCCAGCAGCCAAGATTATGGTTTCACTGAAGCTTTCTTT
CDR3aa: CASSQDYGFTEAFF

abundance: .
j_gene: TRBJ2-7
d_gene: .
v_gene: TRBV14
CDR3nt: TGTGCCAGCAGCCAATATCTCGGACACCAGCACTTC
CDR3aa: CASSQYLGHQHF

abundance: .
j_gene: TRBJ1-6
d_gene: TRBD1
v_gene: TRBV7-9
CDR3nt: TGTGCCAGCAGCTTTTTAGGGGGCGCGGAATCACCCCTCCACTTT
CDR3aa: CASSFLGGAESPLHF

abundance: once
j_gene: TRBJ1-4
d_gene: TRBD1
v_gene: TRBV7-9
CDR3nt: TGTGCCAGCAGCTTAGCCGGGACAGGGAATGAAAAACTGTTTTTT
CDR3aa: CASSLAGTGNEKLFF

abundance: .
j_gene: TRBJ1-4
d_gene: .
v_gene: TRBV6-6
CDR3nt: TGTGCCAGCATGGACATCCGCTTTTCTAATGAAAAACTGTTTTTT
CDR3aa: CASMDIRFSNEKLFF

abundance: .
j_gene: TRBJ1-1
d_gene: .
v_gene: TRBV27
CDR3nt: TGTGCCAGCAGTCCCACACGAGACCCCGAAGCTTTCTTT
CDR3aa: CASSPTRDPEAFF

abundance: .
j_gene: TRBJ1-1
d_gene: .
v_gene: TRBV6-1
CDR3nt: TGTGCCAGCAGTGCCGTGGGGGGAAATACTGAAGCTTTCTTT
CDR3aa: CASSAVGGNTEAFF

abundance: .
j_gene: TRBJ2-1
d_gene: .
v_gene: TRBV6-5
CDR3nt: TGTGCCAGCAGTTACTCGCGGGGACCCAATGAGCAGTTCTTC
CDR3aa: CASSYSRGPNEQFF

abundance: .
j_gene: TRBJ1-4
d_gene: .
v_gene: TRBV7-7
CDR3nt: TGTGCCAGCAGCCGGGACTGGGGTGAAAAACTGTTTTTT
CDR3aa: CASSRDWGEKLFF